This TCR beta chain was sequenced during a study of blood T cell repertoires in COVID-19. Overall study context: Acute and convalescent COVID-19 specimens originated in the United States, Italy and Spain. Sources were T cells, B-cell-depleted T cells, or PBMCs; the material itself was cDNA or gDNA.

Original processing notes: Amplification from reference gene primers served as the basis for estimated nucleated cell counts. Generated by immunoSEQ multiplex PCR, the TCRdb table keeps only in-frame clones and is missing some. The V and J calls and clone size were taken over from that table, and D and trimming were inferred from the DNA. The table lists hundreds of thousands of clones, 75% to 90% of them singletons. Germline V gene lookup returns CDR1 MGHRA and CDR2 YSYEKL. V lost 5 bases to trimming and J lost 5 bases; unmatched junction nucleotides: 8. This CDR3 spans 15 amino acids. The genes are TRBV4-1 and TRBJ2-1; TRBD1 aligns across 8 bases. The sequencing input was peripheral blood. The sequence came from a woman aged 25-40 years with acute or convalescent COVID-19. The CDR3 sequence: CASSKGQGINNEQFF. The CDR3 DNA reads as TGCGCCAGCAGCAAAGGACAGGGCATCAACAATGAGCAGTTCTTC.